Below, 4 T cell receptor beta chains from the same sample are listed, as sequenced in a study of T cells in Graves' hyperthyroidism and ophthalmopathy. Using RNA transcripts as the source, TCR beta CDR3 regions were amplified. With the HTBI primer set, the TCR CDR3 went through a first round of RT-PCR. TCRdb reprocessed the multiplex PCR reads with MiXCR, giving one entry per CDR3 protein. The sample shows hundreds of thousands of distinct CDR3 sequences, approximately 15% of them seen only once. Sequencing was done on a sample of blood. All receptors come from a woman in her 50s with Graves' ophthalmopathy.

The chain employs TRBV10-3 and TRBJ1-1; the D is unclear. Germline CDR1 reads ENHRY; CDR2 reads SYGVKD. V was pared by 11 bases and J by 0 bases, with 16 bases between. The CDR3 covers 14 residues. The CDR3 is CAVRPFELNTEAFF. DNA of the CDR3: TGTGCCGTAAGGCCTTTTGAGTTGAACACTGAAGCTTTCTTT.

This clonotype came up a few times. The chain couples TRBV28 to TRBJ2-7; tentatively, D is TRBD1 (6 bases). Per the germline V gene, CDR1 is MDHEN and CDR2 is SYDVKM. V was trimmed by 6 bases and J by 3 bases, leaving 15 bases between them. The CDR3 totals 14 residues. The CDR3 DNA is TGTGCCAGCAGGGGTCCGGGACAAGACTACGAGCAGTACTTC. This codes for CASRGPGQDYEQYF.

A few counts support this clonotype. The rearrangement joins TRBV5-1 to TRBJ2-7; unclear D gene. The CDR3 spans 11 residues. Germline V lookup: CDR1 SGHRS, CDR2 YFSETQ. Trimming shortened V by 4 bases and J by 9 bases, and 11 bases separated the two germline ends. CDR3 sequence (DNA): TGCGCCAGCAGCCTGGACGAAGGGCAGTACTTC. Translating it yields CASSLDEGQYF.

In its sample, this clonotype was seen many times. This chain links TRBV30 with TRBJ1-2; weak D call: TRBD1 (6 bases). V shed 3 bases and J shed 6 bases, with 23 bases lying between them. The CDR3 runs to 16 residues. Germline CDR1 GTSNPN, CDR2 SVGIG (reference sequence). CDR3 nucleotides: TGTGCCTGGAGCCCCCCGGGTTATGTTGCAGGGGATGGCTACACCTTC. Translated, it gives CAWSPPGYVAGDGYTF.